This T cell receptor beta chain derives from a study of T cell responses to AZD1222 COVID-19 vaccine. With 6 bases clipped from V and 6 bases from J, the junction kept 8 bases outside the gene matches. Germline V lookup: CDR1 MDHEN, CDR2 SYDVKM. The CDR3 has 14 amino acids. TCRdb keeps only in-frame clones here, not all; method: immunoSEQ multiplex PCR. The sample has 150,000 to 200,000 clones, more than 70% seen once; the top ten hold around 5.2%. The sample was peripheral blood, taken on day 0 of AZD1222 vaccination. The chain uses TRBV28 and TRBJ1-2; TRBD1 matches 9 bases. This receptor was identified in an adult in good health. CDR3 coding DNA: TGTGCCAGCAGGCCGGGACAGGGCGTCCATGGCTACACCTTC. The encoded protein is CASRPGQGVHGYTF.